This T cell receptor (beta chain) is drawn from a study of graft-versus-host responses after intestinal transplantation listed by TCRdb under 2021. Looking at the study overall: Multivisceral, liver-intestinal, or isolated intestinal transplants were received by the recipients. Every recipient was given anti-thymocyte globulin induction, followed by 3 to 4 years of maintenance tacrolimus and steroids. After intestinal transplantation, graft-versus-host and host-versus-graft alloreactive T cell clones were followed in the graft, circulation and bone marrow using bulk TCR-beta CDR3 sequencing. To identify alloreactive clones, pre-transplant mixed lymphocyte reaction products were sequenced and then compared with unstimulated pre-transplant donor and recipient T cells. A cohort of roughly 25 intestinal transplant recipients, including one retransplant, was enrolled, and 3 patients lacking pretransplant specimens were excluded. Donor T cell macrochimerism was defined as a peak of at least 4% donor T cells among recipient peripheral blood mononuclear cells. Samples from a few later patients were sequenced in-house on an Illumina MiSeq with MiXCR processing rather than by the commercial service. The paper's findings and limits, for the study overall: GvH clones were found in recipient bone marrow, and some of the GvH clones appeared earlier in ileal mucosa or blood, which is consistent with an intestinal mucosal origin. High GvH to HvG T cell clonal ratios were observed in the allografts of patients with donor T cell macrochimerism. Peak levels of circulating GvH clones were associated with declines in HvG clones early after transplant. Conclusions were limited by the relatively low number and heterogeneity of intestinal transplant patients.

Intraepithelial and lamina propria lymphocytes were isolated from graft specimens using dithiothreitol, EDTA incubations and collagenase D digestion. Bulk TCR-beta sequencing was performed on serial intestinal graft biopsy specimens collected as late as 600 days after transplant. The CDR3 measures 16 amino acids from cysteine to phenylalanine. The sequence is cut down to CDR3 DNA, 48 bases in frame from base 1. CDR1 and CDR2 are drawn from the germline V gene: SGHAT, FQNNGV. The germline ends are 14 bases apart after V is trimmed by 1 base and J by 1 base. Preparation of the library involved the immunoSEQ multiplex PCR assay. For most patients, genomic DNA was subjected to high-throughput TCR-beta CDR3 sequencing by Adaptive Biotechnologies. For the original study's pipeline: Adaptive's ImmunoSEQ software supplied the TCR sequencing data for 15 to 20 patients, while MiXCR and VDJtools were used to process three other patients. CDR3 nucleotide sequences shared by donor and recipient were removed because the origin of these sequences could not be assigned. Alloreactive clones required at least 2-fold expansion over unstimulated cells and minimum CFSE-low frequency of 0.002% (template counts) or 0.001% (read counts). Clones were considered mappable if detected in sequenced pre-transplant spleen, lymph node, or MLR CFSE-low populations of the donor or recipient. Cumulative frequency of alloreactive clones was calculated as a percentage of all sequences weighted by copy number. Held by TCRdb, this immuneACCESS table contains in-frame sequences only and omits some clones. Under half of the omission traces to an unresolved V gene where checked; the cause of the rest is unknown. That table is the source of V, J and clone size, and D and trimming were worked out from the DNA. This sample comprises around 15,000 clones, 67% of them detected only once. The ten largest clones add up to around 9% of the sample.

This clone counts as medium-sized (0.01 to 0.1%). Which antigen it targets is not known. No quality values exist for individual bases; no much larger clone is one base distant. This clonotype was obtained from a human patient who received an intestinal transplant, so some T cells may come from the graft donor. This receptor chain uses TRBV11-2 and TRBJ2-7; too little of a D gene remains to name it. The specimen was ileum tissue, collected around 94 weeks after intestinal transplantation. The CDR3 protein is CASSLGPRSPSYEQYF. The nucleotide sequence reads TGTGCCAGCAGCTTAGGACCCAGGTCGCCGTCCTACGAGCAGTACTTC.